These 19 T cell receptor beta chains were all obtained from the same sample, sequenced in a study of T cell responses to AZD1222 COVID-19 vaccine. The assay was immunoSEQ multiplex PCR, and TCRdb's table has in-frame clones only and misses some. Here the sample spans about 100,000 clones, nearly 95% being singletons. Sequencing used peripheral blood, obtained on day 0 of AZD1222 vaccination. These receptors all come from an adult in good health.

The chain joins TRBV18 to TRBJ2-7, with TRBD1 identical over 7 bases. The junction had 7 bases not matched to a gene; V was cut back by 4 bases and J by 4 bases. The length of the CDR3 is 14 residues. The germline V gene encodes CDR1 KGHSH and CDR2 LQKENI. In DNA form, the CDR3 reads TGTGCCAGCTCACAGGGGACAGAAAATTACGAGCAGTACTTC. It yields the protein CASSQGTENYEQYF.

The V gene is TRBV14, the J gene TRBJ2-7; possibly TRBD2 for D (5 bases). Germline V gives CDR1 SGHDN, CDR2 FVKESK. The CDR3 sequence is 16 residues long. The germline V and J ends were trimmed by 1 base and 7 bases, with 20 bases remaining between them. The CDR3: CASSQAGRKLTGEQYF. DNA for the CDR3: TGTGCCAGCAGCCAAGCCGGTCGAAAACTAACGGGGGAGCAGTACTTC.

J is TRBJ2-7 and V is TRBV27; 7 positions match TRBD2. Trimming took 6 bases from V and 0 from J; bases not matched to a gene: 5. Per the germline V gene, CDR1 is MNHEY and CDR2 is SMNVEV (reference sequence). The CDR3 consists of 14 residues. The CDR3 sequence is CASRPGRLSYEQYF. The CDR3 DNA is TGTGCCAGCAGACCCGGGAGGCTCTCCTACGAGCAGTACTTC.

The sample holds one count of this clone. This chain connects TRBV30 to TRBJ1-6; D is undetermined. The CDR3 runs 12 residues. Germline V lookup: CDR1 GTSNPN, CDR2 SVGIG (reference sequence). V was pared by 6 bases and J by 1 base, with 4 bases between. The CDR3, as DNA: TGTGCCTGTGGATCCTATAATTCACCCCTCCACTTT. It is translated as CACGSYNSPLHF. The full variable domain, with the rest looked up from reference TRBV30 and TRBJ1-6, is SQTIHQWPATLVQPVGSPLSLECTVEGTSNPNLYWYRQAAGRGLQLLFYSVGIGQISSEVPQNLSASRPQDRQFILSSKKLLLSDSGFYLCACGSYNSPLHFGNGTRLTVT.

The V call is TRBV7-3, the J call TRBJ2-2, with 7 bases identical to TRBD1. CDR3 length: 14 amino acids. Looked up from germline, CDR1 is SGHTA and CDR2 is FQGTGA. The V and J ends lost 5 bases and 7 bases, in that order; junction bases with no gene match: 7. The CDR3 DNA reads TGTGCCAGCAGCGCCAGACAGGGTTACGGGGAGCTGTTTTTT. Its protein product is CASSARQGYGELFF.

The J gene is TRBJ2-3, the V gene TRBV18; 8 bases fit TRBD2. Germline CDR1 and CDR2: KGHSH and LQKENI. The CDR3 runs to 16 residues. The V gene end was trimmed by 6 bases and the J gene end by 2 bases; junction bases not matched to a gene: 10. CDR3 sequence (DNA): TGTGCCAGCTCCCTCGGGGGACTAGACAACACAGATACGCAGTATTTT. This encodes CASSLGGLDNTDTQYF.

The chain couples TRBV27 to TRBJ2-1; D gene unclear. CDR3 size: 14 residues. From germline, CDR1 is MNHEY and CDR2 SMNVEV (reference sequence). Trimming removed 0 bases from V and 3 bases from J, with 6 bases in between. The CDR3 DNA is TGTGCCAGCAGTTTATCTTGGGGCTACAATGAGCAGTTCTTC. It translates to CASSLSWGYNEQFF.

This clone was counted a single time. The chain combines TRBV3-1 (or the pseudogene TRBV3-2) with TRBJ1-3; D unresolved. The V end was cut by 1 base, the J end by 0 bases, with 4 bases between. CDR3 length: 14 residues. In germline, CDR1 is LGHDT, CDR2 YNNKEL (reference sequence). The CDR3 region is CASSQGGSGNTIYF. DNA of the CDR3: TGTGCCAGCAGCCAAGGGGGCTCTGGAAACACCATATATTTT.

CDR3 in DNA: TGTGCCAGCAGAGACAGGGGCCTCGGCACAGATACGCAGTATTTT. Protein product: CASRDRGLGTDTQYF. This chain links TRBV27 with TRBJ2-3; 8 nucleotides match TRBD1. Trimming cost V 6 bases and J 1 base; bases outside gene matches: 6. The CDR3 consists of 15 residues. CDR1 is MNHEY and CDR2 is SMNVEV in the germline V gene (reference sequence).

The V call is TRBV7-7, the J call TRBJ2-5, with TRBD2 matching 13 bases. Germline trimming cut 5 bases from V and 5 bases from J; bases unmatched to any gene: 2. The CDR3 has 14 amino acids. Germline V CDR1 and CDR2: SSHAT, FNYEAQ (reference sequence). In DNA form, the CDR3 reads TGTGCCAGCAGCCCGGGACTAGCGGGGGAGACCCAGTACTTC. It translates to CASSPGLAGETQYF.

The rearrangement links TRBV27 to TRBJ2-1; D unresolved. The germline V and J ends were trimmed by 3 bases and 4 bases, with 4 bases remaining between them. Per the germline V gene, CDR1 is MNHEY and CDR2 is SMNVEV (reference sequence). The CDR3 extends over 12 amino acids. The CDR3 here is CASSFSYNEQFF. The DNA for the CDR3 is TGTGCCAGCAGTTTCTCTTACAATGAGCAGTTCTTC.

V usage is TRBV11-2 and J usage is TRBJ2-3, with 10 nucleotides matching TRBD2. This CDR3 is 15 amino acids long. The J segment lost 4 bases and the V segment lost 4 bases, leaving 5 bases of the junction unmatched. Germline V CDR1 and CDR2: SGHAT, FQNNGV. The DNA of the CDR3 is TGTGCCAGCAGCTACATCACTAGCGGGGCAGATACGCAGTATTTT. This gives the protein CASSYITSGADTQYF.

The chain joins TRBV7-9 to TRBJ2-1; 7 nucleotides match TRBD1. CDR1 and CDR2 (germline): SEHNR, FQNEAQ (reference sequence). Trimming took 4 bases from V and 7 from J; bases not matched to a gene: 13. The CDR3 contains 16 residues. The CDR3 reads CASSWVGQGVGNEQFF. Here the CDR3 DNA reads TGTGCCAGCAGCTGGGTCGGGCAGGGGGTAGGTAATGAGCAGTTCTTC.

The CDR3 DNA reads TGTGCCAGCAGCTTGCAGGGGACTTCACCCCTCCACTTT. It translates to CASSLQGTSPLHF. The chain links TRBV5-5 to TRBJ1-6, with D possibly being TRBD1 (6 bases). The germline V and J ends were trimmed by 1 base and 9 bases, with 8 bases remaining between them. This CDR3 has 13 amino acids. Germline V gives CDR1 SGHKS, CDR2 YYEKEE (reference sequence). Combining the CDR3 with reference TRBV5-5 and TRBJ1-6 gives the whole variable domain DAGVTQSPTHLIKTRGQQVTLRCSPISGHKSVSWYQQVLGQGPQFIFQYYEKEERGRGNFPDRFSARQFPNYSSELNVNALLLGDSALYLCASSLQGTSPLHFGNGTRLTVT.

The chain carries TRBV3-1 (or the pseudogene TRBV3-2) and TRBJ1-4; TRBD1 agrees at 7 bases. Germline trimming cut 0 bases from V and 15 bases from J; bases unmatched to any gene: 7. CDR3 length: 13 amino acids. Germline V gene sequence: CDR1 LGHDT, CDR2 YNNKEL (reference sequence). The CDR3 here is CASSQEIAGGLFF. Here the CDR3 DNA reads TGTGCCAGCAGCCAAGAGATTGCAGGGGGTTTGTTTTTT.

The chain recombines TRBV2 with TRBJ1-1; TRBD1 matches 10 bases. Trimming removed 6 bases from V and 5 bases from J; junction bases left unmatched: 9. This CDR3 comprises 15 residues. From germline, CDR1 is SNHLY and CDR2 FYNNEI. In nucleotides, the CDR3 is TGTGCCAGCAGGGATCCGGGACAGGGGAAGACTGAAGCTTTCTTT. It codes for CASRDPGQGKTEAFF.

The V and J genes are TRBV28 and TRBJ1-1; 9 bases map to TRBD1. The CDR3 loop spans 18 amino acids. CDR1 is MDHEN and CDR2 is SYDVKM in the germline V gene. Germline trimming cut 5 bases from V and 1 base from J; bases unmatched to any gene: 14. The CDR3 DNA reads as TGTGCCAGCAGTAGACTGACAGGGGGTTATGACTGGAACACTGAAGCTTTCTTT. Translated: CASSRLTGGYDWNTEAFF.

The chain recombines TRBV19 with TRBJ2-7, with D perhaps given as TRBD1 or TRBD2 (5 bases each). The CDR3 runs 14 residues. Germline assignment: CDR1 LNHDA and CDR2 SQIVND (reference sequence). With 1 base removed from V and 2 bases from J, the gap between germline ends came to 9 bases. DNA for the CDR3: TGTGCCAGTAGTATAGGAGAGGGGCCCTACGAGCAGTACTTC. It translates to CASSIGEGPYEQYF.

The chain combines TRBV28 with TRBJ1-1; D perhaps matches TRBD1 (6 bases). The length of the CDR3 is 12 residues. Germline V gene lookup returns CDR1 MDHEN and CDR2 SYDVKM. V was pared by 6 bases and J by 5 bases, with 10 bases between. The CDR3 is CASRVRGTEAFF. The CDR3 DNA is TGTGCCAGCAGGGTGAGGGGGACTGAAGCTTTCTTT.